The next 7 T cell receptor beta chains were all read from a single sample in a study of blood T cell repertoires in COVID-19. Method: immunoSEQ multiplex PCR; TCRdb's copy keeps in-frame clones and lacks some. The profile covers some 94,000 clones, with around three quarters appearing a single time and roughly 24% taken by the ten largest. Sequences were obtained from peripheral blood. These TCRs come from a woman in her fifties or sixties in a cohort sampled during active or convalescent COVID-19.

The chain joins TRBV9 to TRBJ2-7; 11 bases fit TRBD1. CDR1 is SGDLS and CDR2 is YYNGEE in the germline V gene. After removal of 4 bases from V and 6 bases from J, the junction contained 6 bases not matched to a gene. The CDR3 covers 14 residues. CDR3 bases: TGTGCCAGCAGCAACCGGGACAGGGGGTCCGAGCAGTACTTC. This codes for CASSNRDRGSEQYF.

This chain links TRBV4-3 with TRBJ1-5; D ambiguous. Trimming removed 1 base at V and 9 bases at J, with 10 bases between. The CDR3 sequence is 13 residues long. The germline V gene has CDR1 LGHNA and CDR2 YSLEER. This CDR3 reads CASSQGSRGPQHF. As DNA, the CDR3 is TGCGCCAGCAGCCAAGGCAGCCGGGGGCCCCAGCATTTT.

V usage is TRBV7-2 and J usage is TRBJ2-3, with 10 bases identical to TRBD1. Trimming took 5 bases from V and 3 from J; bases not matched to a gene: 14. CDR1 is SGHTA, CDR2 FQGNSA, per germline. The CDR3 spans 18 residues. The CDR3 protein is CASSVRPSTGGATDTQYF. The CDR3 region has the DNA TGTGCCAGCAGCGTCCGCCCATCGACAGGGGGCGCGACAGATACGCAGTATTTT.

Concerning this clone itself: Other DNA sequences in this sample translate to the same CDR3. This chain links TRBV29-1 with TRBJ2-2, with D uncertain. The CDR3 is 12 residues long. Germline values: CDR1 SQVTM, CDR2 ANQGSEA. Trimming removed 4 bases from V and 2 bases from J, with 5 bases in between. In nucleotides, the CDR3 is TGCAGCGTTGGTCGTAACACCGGGGAGCTGTTTTTT. Translating gives CSVGRNTGELFF.

The gene calls are TRBV6-5 and TRBJ2-6, with D hard to call. Germline loops: CDR1 MNHEY, CDR2 SVGAGI. The CDR3 length is 15 residues. CDR3 nucleotides: TGTGCGTCGAAGCCGGTCCACTCTGGGGCCAACGTCCTGACTTTC. It specifies CASKPVHSGANVLTF.

This chain joins TRBV5-4 and TRBJ1-2, with D uncertain. V shed 4 bases and J shed 8 bases, with 18 bases lying between them. This CDR3 is 14 amino acids long. Germline V lookup: CDR1 SGHNT, CDR2 YYREEE (reference sequence). The CDR3 spells CASSRETVSEGYTF. The CDR3 DNA sequence: TGTGCCAGCAGCCGAGAAACAGTCTCCGAGGGCTACACCTTC.

Here the CDR3 reads CASSNDGSGEVSTDTQYF. The DNA for the CDR3 is TGTGCCAGCAGCAATGACGGTAGCGGGGAGGTTAGTACAGATACGCAGTATTTT. The V call is TRBV21-1, the J call TRBJ2-3; TRBD2 reflects the table's D call only, with no check against the DNA. TRBV21-1 is a pseudogene locus. This CDR3 is built from 18 residues.